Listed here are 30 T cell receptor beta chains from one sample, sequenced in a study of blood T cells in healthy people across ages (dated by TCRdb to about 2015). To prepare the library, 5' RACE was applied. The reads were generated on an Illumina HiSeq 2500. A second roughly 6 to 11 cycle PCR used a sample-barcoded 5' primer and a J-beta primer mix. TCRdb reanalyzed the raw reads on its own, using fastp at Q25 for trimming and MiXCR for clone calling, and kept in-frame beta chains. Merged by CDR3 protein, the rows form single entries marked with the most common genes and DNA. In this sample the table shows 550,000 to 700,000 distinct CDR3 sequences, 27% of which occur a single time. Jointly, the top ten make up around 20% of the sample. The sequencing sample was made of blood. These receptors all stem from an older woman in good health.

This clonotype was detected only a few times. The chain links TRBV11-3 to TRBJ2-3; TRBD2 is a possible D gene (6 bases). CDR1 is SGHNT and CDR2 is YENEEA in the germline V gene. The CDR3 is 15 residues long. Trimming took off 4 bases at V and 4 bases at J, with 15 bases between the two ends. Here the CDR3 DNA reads TGTGCCAGCAGCTGGCGGGGCTCGAGTGCAGATACGCAGTATTTT. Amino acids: CASSWRGSSADTQYF.

The CDR3 region has the DNA TGTGCCAGCAGCTTAGGAATGGTGACCCAGTACTTC. Residues: CASSLGMVTQYF. This rearrangement joins TRBV7-2 to TRBJ2-5; D call uncertain. The CDR3 has 12 amino acids. Germline V lookup: CDR1 SGHTA, CDR2 FQGNSA. Trimming stripped 1 base from V and 7 bases from J, with 7 bases between.

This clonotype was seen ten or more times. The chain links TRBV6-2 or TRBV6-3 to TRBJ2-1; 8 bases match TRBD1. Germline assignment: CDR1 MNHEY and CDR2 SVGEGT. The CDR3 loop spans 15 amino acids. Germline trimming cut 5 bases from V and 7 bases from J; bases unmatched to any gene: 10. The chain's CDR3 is CASSRGQGVINEQFF. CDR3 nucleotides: TGTGCCAGCAGTCGCGGACAGGGAGTAATTAATGAGCAGTTCTTC.

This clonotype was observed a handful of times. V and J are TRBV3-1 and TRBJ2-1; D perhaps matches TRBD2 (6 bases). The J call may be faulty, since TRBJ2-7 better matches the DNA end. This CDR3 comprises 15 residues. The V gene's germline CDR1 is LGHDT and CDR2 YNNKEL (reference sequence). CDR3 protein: CASSQKGTATYEQYF. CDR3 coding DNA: TGTGCCAGCAGCCAAAAGGGGACTGCGACCTACGAGCAGTACTTC.

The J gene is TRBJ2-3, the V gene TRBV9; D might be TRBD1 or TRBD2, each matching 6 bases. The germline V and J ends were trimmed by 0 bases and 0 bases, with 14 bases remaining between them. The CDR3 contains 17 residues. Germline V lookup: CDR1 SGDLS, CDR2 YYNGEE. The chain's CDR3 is CASSVEGSGASTDTQYF. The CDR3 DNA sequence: TGTGCCAGCAGCGTAGAGGGGTCGGGGGCTAGCACAGATACGCAGTATTTT.

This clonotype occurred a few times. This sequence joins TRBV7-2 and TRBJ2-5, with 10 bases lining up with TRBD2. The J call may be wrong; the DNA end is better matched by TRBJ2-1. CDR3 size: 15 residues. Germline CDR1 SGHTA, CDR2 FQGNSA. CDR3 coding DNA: TGTGCCAGCAGCCCGCATCCGGGACTAGCGAATGAGCAGTTCTTC. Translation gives CASSPHPGLANEQFF.

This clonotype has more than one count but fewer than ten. The CDR3: CATSGDIGTETQYF. CDR3 coding DNA: TGTGCCACCAGTGGGGACATCGGGACGGAGACCCAGTACTTC. The chain has TRBV24-1 and TRBJ2-5; perhaps TRBD1 as D (6 bases). V was clipped by 5 bases and J by 5 bases, with 14 bases between them. CDR1 and CDR2 from the germline V gene are KGHDR and SFDVKD. The CDR3 consists of 14 residues.

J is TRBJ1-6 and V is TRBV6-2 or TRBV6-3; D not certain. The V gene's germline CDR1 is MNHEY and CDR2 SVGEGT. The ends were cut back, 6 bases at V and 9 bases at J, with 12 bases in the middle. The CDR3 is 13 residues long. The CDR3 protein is CASSPPRGSPLHF. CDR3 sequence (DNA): TGTGCCAGCAGCCCCCCTCGGGGTTCACCCCTCCACTTT.

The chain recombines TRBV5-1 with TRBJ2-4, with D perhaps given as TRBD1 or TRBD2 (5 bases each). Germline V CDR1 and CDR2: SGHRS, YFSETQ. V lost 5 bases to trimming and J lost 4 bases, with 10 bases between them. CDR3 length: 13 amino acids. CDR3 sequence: CASSGGLKNIQYF. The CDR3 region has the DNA TGCGCCAGCAGTGGGGGTTTGAAAAACATTCAGTACTTC. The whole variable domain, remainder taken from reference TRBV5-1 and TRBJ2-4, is KAGVTQTPRYLIKTRGQQVTLSCSPISGHRSVSWYQQTPGQGLQFLFEYFSETQRNKGNFPGRFSGRQFSNSRSEMNVSTLELGDSALYLCASSGGLKNIQYFGAGTRLSVL.

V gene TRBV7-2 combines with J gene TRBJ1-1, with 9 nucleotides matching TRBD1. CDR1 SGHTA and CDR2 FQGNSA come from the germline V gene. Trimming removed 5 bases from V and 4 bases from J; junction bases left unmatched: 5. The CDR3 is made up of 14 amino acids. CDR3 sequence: CASSPGQGITEAFF. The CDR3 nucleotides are TGTGCCAGCAGCCCCGGACAGGGGATCACTGAAGCTTTCTTT.

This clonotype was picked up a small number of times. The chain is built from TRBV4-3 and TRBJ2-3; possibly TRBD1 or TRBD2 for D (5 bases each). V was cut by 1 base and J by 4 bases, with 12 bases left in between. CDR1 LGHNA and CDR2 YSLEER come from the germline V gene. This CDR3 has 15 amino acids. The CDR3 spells CASSQVSGAPDTQYF. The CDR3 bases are TGCGCCAGCAGCCAAGTGTCCGGGGCGCCAGATACGCAGTATTTT.

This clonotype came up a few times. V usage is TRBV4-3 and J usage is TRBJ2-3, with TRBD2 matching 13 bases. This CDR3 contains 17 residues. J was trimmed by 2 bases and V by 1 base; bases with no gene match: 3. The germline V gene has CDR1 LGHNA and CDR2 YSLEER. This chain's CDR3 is CASSQGLAGGTTDTQYF. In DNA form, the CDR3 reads TGCGCCAGCAGCCAAGGACTAGCGGGGGGCACCACAGATACGCAGTATTTT.

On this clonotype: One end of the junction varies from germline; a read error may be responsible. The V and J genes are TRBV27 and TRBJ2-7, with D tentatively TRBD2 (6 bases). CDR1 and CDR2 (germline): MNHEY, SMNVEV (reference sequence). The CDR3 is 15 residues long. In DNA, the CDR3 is TGTGCCAGCAGTTTATCAGCAGGGACTTCCTGCGAGCAGTACTTC. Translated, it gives CASSLSAGTSCEQYF.

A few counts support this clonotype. The CDR3 is CASSEQGAGNTEAFF. DNA of the CDR3: TGTGCCAGCAGTGAGCAGGGGGCAGGGAACACTGAAGCTTTCTTT. The rearrangement links TRBV6-1 to TRBJ1-1; TRBD1 aligns across 8 bases. The CDR3 loop spans 15 amino acids. V lost 3 bases and J lost 1; bases outside the gene matches: 4. The germline V gene encodes CDR1 MNHNS and CDR2 SASEGT.

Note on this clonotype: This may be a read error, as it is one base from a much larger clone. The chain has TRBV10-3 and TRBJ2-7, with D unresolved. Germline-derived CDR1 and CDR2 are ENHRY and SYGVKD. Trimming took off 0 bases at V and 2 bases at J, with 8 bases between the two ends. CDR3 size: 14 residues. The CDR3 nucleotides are TGTGCCATCAGTGAGTCGAGTATGGCCTACGAGCAGTACTTC. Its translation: CAISESSMAYEQYF.

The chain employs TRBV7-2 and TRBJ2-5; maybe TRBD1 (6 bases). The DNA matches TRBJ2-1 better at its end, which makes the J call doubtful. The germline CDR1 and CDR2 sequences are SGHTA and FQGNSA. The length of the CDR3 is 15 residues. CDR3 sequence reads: CASSLASTGSDEQFF. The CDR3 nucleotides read TGTGCCAGCAGCTTAGCCTCAACAGGGAGCGATGAGCAGTTCTTC.

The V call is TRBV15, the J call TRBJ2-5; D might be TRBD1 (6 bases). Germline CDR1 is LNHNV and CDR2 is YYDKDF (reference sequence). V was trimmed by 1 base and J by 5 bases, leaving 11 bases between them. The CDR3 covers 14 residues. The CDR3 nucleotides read TGTGCCACCAGCAGAGTTCTGGGACATGAGACCCAGTACTTC. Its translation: CATSRVLGHETQYF.

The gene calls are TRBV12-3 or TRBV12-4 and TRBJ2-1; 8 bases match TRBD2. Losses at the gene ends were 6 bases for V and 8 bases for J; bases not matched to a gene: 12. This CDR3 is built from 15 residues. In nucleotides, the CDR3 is TGTGCCAGCAGCCCACTTGCGGGGGGTAGTGATGAGCAGTTCTTC. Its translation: CASSPLAGGSDEQFF.

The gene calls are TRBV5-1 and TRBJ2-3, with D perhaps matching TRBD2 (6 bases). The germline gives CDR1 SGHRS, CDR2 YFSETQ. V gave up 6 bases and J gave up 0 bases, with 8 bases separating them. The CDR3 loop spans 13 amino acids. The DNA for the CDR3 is TGCGCCAGCAAAAGCGGGAGCACAGATACGCAGTATTTT. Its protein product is CASKSGSTDTQYF.

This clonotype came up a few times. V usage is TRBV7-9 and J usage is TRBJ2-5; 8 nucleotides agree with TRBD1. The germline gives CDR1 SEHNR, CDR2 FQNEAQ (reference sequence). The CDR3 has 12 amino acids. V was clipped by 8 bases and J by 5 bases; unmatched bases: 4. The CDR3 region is CASAPGGETQYF. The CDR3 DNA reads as TGTGCCAGCGCCCCAGGGGGCGAGACCCAGTACTTC.

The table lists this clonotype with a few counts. CDR3 region: CASSLSHAGGGETQYF. In nucleotides, the CDR3 is TGTGCCAGCAGCTTAAGTCATGCGGGGGGTGGAGAGACCCAGTACTTC. The chain links TRBV7-2 to TRBJ2-5; 8 bases map to TRBD2. This CDR3 is built from 16 residues. Germline assignment: CDR1 SGHTA and CDR2 FQGNSA. V lost 2 bases and J lost 4; bases outside the gene matches: 9.

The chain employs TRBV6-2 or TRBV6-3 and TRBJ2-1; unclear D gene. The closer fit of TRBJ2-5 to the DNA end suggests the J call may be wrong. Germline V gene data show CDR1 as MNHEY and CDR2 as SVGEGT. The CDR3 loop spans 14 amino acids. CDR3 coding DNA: TGTGCCAGCAGTGCCCAGTCTAGCCAAGAGACCCAGTACTTC. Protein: CASSAQSSQETQYF.

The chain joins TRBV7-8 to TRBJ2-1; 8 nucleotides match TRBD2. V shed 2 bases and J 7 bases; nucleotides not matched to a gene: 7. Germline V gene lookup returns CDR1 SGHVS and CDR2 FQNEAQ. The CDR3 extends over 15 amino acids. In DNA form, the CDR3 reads TGTGCCAGCAGCTTATCGGGCGGGGGGAGGAATGAGCAGTTCTTC. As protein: CASSLSGGGRNEQFF.

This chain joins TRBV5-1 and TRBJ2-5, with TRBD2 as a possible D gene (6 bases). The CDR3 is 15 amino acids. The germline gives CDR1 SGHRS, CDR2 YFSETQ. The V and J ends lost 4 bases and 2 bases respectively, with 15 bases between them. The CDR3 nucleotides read TGCGCCAGCAGCCCCGCGTCGGGGGAACAAGAGACCCAGTACTTC. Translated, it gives CASSPASGEQETQYF.

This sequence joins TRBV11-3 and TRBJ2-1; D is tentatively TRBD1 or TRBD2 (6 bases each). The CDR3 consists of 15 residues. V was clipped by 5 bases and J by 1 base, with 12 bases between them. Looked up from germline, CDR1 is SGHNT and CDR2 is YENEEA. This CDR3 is CASSDGGRSYNEQFF. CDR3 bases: TGTGCCAGCAGCGACGGGGGCCGATCCTACAATGAGCAGTTCTTC. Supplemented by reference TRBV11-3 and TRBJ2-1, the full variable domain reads EAGVVQSPRYKIIEKKQPVAFWCNPISGHNTLYWYLQNLGQGPELLIRYENEEAVDDSQLPKDRFSAERLKGVDSTLKIQPAELGDSAVYLCASSDGGRSYNEQFFGPGTRLTVL.

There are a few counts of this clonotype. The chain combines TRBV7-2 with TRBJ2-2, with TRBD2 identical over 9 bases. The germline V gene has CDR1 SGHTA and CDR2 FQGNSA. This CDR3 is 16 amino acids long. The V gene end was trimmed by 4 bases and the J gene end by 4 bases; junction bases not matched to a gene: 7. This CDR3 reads CASSYKIAGATGELFF. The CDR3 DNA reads TGTGCCAGCAGCTACAAGATAGCGGGGGCCACCGGGGAGCTGTTTTTT.

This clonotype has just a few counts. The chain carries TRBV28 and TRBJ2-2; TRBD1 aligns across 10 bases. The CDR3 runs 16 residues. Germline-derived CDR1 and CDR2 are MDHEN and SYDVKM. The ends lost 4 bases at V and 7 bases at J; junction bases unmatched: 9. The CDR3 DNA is TGTGCCAGCAGTTCTTCCGGGACAGGGGATCACGGGGAGCTGTTTTTT. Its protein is CASSSSGTGDHGELFF.

The DNA of the CDR3 is TGCGCCAGCAGCTGGGGACAGGGGGCGCCTGTCGAGCAGTACTTC. This encodes CASSWGQGAPVEQYF. The chain uses TRBV5-1 and TRBJ2-5; 12 nucleotides line up with TRBD1. Gene TRBJ2-7 matches the end of the DNA better, so the J call may be wrong. The CDR3 has 15 amino acids. Looked up from germline, CDR1 is SGHRS and CDR2 is YFSETQ.

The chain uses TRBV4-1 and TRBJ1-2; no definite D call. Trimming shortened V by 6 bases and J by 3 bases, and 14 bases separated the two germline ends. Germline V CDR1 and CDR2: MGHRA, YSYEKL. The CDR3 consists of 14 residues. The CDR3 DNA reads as TGCGCCAGCAGGCAGGCACAATTGGACTATGGCTACACCTTC. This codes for CASRQAQLDYGYTF.

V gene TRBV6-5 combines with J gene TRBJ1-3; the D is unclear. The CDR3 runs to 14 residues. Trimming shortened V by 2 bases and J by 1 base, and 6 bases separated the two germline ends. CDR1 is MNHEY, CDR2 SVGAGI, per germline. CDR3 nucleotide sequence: TGTGCCAGCAGTTACGACGGATCTGGAAACACCATATATTTT. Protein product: CASSYDGSGNTIYF.